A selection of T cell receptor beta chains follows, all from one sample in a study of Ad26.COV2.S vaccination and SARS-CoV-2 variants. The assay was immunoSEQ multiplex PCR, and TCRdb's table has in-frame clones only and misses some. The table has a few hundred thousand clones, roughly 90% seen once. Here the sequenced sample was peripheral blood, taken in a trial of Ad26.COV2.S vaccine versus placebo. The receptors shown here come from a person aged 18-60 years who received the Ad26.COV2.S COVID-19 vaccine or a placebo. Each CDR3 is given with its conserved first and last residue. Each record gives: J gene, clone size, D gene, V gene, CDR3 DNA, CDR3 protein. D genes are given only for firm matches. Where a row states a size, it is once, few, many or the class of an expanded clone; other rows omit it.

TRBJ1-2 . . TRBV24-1 TGTGCCACCAGTGATCACAGGGAGGGTGGCTACACCTTC CATSDHREGGYTF
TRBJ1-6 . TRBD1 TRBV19 TGTGCCAGTAGTATCGGGACAGGGGACTCACCCCTCCACTTT CASSIGTGDSPLHF
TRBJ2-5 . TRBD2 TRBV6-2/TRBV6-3 TGTGCCAGCAGTCCGAGCGGGGGAGAGACCCAGTACTTC CASSPSGGETQYF
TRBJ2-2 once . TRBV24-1 TGTGCCACCGCATCGGAGAACACCGGGGAGCTGTTTTTT CATASENTGELFF
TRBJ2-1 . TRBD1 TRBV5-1 TGCGCCAGCAGCTGGTCCGGGACAGGATTTTCCTACAATGAGCAGTTCTTC CASSWSGTGFSYNEQFF
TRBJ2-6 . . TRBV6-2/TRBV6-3 TGTGCCAGCAGTTACGACGCAAGCTCTGGGGCCAACGTCCTGACTTTC CASSYDASSGANVLTF
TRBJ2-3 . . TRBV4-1 TGCGCCAGCAGCCCATGGGAGGGGGGGACGTCAGATACGCAGTATTTT CASSPWEGGTSDTQYF
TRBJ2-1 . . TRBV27 TGTGCCAGCAGTTTATTAGACGGTTACAATGAGCAGTTCTTC CASSLLDGYNEQFF
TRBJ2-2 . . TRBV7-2 TGTGCCAGCAGCTTAGAGGGTACCGGGGAGCTGTTTTTT CASSLEGTGELFF
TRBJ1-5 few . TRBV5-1 TGCGCCAGCAGTGTCCCGGACAATCAGCCCCAGCATTTT CASSVPDNQPQHF
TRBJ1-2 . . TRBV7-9 TGTGCCAGCAGCTCCCCGGGAGGGGTGGAGGGCTACACCTTC CASSSPGGVEGYTF
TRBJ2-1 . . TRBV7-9 TGTGCCAGCAGCTTAGAGGTGCGGCGGACTTACAATGAGCAGTTCTTC CASSLEVRRTYNEQFF
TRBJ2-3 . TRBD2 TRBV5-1 TGCGCCAGCAGCGGGGGACTAGGCACAGATACGCAGTATTTT CASSGGLGTDTQYF
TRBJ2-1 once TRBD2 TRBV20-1 TGCAGTGCTAGTTCACTAGCGGGGGGGATTATACTCAATGAGCAGTTCTTC CSASSLAGGIILNEQFF
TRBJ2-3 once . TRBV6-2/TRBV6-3 TGTGCCAGCAGTTACCCCTCATACACAGATACGCAGTATTTT CASSYPSYTDTQYF
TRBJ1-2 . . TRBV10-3 TGTGCCATCAGTGAACCCGACAGTCTTCACTATGGCTACACCTTC CAISEPDSLHYGYTF
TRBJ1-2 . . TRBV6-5 TGTGCCAGCAGTTACGGAATGGGAGTCATCGCCTACACCTTC CASSYGMGVIAYTF
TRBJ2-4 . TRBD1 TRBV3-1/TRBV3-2 TGTGCCAGCAGCCACGACAGGGAGAAAAACATTCAGTACTTC CASSHDREKNIQYF
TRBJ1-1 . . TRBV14 TGTGCCAGCAGCCCCCAGAGGGAGGCGAACGAAGCTTTCTTT CASSPQREANEAFF
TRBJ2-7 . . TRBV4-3 TGCGCCAGCAGCCAAGTTTTAAATGCCGAGCAGTACTTC CASSQVLNAEQYF
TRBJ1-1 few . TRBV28 TGTGCCAGCAGACACGGGGGTGGCACTGAAGCTTTCTTT CASRHGGGTEAFF
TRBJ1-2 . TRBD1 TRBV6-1 TGTGCCAGCAGTGAAGCGGGGACAGGCTCCAACTATGGCTACACCTTC CASSEAGTGSNYGYTF
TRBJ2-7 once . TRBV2 TGTGCCAGCAACTTCCAAGGAGAGGTCTACGAGCAGTACTTC CASNFQGEVYEQYF
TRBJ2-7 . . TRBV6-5 TGTGCCAGCAGGGGCTGGGGGGCAGCCTCTTACGAGCAGTACTTC CASRGWGAASYEQYF
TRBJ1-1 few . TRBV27 TGTGCCAGCACCCAGTTCGGGGGCACTGAAGCTTTCTTT CASTQFGGTEAFF
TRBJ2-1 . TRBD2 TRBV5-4 TGTGCCAGCAGGACCGGCTGGGCGGGGGGTATGAATGAGCAGTTCTTC CASRTGWAGGMNEQFF
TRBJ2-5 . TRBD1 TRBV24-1 TGTGCCACCAGTGAGACGGGACAGGGGGCGGAGACCCAGTACTTC CATSETGQGAETQYF
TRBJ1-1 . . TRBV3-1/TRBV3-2 TGTGCCAGCAGCCAATCAAGGGTTTGGGGAACTGAAGCTTTCTTT CASSQSRVWGTEAFF
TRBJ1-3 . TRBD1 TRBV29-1 TGCAGCGTTTACACAGGGGAGAACTCTGGAAACACCATATATTTT CSVYTGENSGNTIYF
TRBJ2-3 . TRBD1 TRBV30 TGTGCCTGGAGTTTCCGGGACAGGTGCCTCTTT CAWSFRDRCLF
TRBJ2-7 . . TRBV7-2 TGTGCCAGCAGCTTATCAGGGTCCGCCGAGCAGTACTTC CASSLSGSAEQYF
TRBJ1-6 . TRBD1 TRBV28 TGTGCCAGCAGTTTTAAATCGGTGACAGGGCGGAACTCACCCCTCCACTTT CASSFKSVTGRNSPLHF
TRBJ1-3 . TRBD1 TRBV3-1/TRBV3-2 TGTGCCAGCAGCCTTCTTTTTGGACAGGGGTACGGAAACACCATATATTTT CASSLLFGQGYGNTIYF
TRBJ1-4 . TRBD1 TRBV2 TGTGCCAGCAGCTCAGGGGGGGGATTCGAAAAACTGTTTTTT CASSSGGGFEKLFF
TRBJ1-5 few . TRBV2 TGTGCCAGCAGTGAAGCTCGGGGGGTCGGGAATCAGCCCCAGCATTTT CASSEARGVGNQPQHF
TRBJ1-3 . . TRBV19 TGTGCCAGCTTGGGGCGGTCCTCTGGAAACACCATATATTTT CASLGRSSGNTIYF
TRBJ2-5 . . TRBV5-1 TGCGCCAGCAGATTTCCCCCTGAAGAGACCCAGTACTTC CASRFPPEETQYF
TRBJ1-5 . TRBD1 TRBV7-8 TGTGCCAGCAGCCCTTACGGGACAGGGAATATGGGCAATCAGCCCCAGCATTTT CASSPYGTGNMGNQPQHF
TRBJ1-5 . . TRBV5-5 TGTGCCAGCAGCTTGGCGGGGGGGAGCAATCAGCCCCAGCATTTT CASSLAGGSNQPQHF
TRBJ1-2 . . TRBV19 TGTGCCAGTAGTGACCTGGCGCTTGGCTATGGCTACACCTTC CASSDLALGYGYTF
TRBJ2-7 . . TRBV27 TGTGCCAGCAGTTTTACCAGGGCATACACCTACGAGCAGTACTTC CASSFTRAYTYEQYF
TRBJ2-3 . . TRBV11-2 TGTGCCAGCAGTAAACAGGGTCGTGGAGATACGCAGTATTTT CASSKQGRGDTQYF
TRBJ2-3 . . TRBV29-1 TGCAGCGTTGCACGGGCAGATACGCAGTATTTT CSVARADTQYF
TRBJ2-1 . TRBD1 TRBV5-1 TGCGCCAGCAGAAACAGGGGGATGAATGAGCAGTTCTTC CASRNRGMNEQFF
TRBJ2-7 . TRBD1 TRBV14 TGTGCCAGCAGCCAAGTGTCCGGGACAGCCTACGAGCAGTACTTC CASSQVSGTAYEQYF
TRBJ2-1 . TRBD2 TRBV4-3 TGCGCCAGCAGCCAAAAATTTACTAGCGGGGCCTACAATGAGCAGTTCTTC CASSQKFTSGAYNEQFF
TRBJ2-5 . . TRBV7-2 TGTGCCAGCAGCTTAGCAGGGTATCAAGAGACCCAGTACTTC CASSLAGYQETQYF
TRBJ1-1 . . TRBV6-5 TGTGCCAGCAGTTACTCAGGACAGATGAACACTGAAGCTTTCTTT CASSYSGQMNTEAFF